A single sample is the source of the 9 T cell receptor beta chains below, sequenced in a study of immune evolution from preneoplasia to lung adenocarcinoma. Assay: immunoSEQ multiplex PCR; the TCRdb copy retains only in-frame clones and omits some. Counted here are more than 7,000 clones, more than 80% occurring once; the ten biggest clones make up about 2.9%. The sequenced sample consisted of FFPE lung adenocarcinoma in situ tissue. The receptor set was obtained from a person between 65 and 79 years old with lung adenocarcinoma.

This sequence joins TRBV7-3 and TRBJ2-5; 11 bases are shared with TRBD2. V was clipped by 5 bases and J by 0 bases; unmatched bases: 2. Germline V gene lookup returns CDR1 SGHTA and CDR2 FQGTGA. CDR3 length equals 15 residues. The CDR3 here is CASSTGLADQETQYF. CDR3 bases: TGTGCCAGCAGCACGGGACTAGCGGACCAAGAGACCCAGTACTTC. The variable domain in full, completed from reference TRBV7-3 and TRBJ2-5, reads GAGVSQTPSNKVTEKGKYVELRCDPISGHTALYWYRQSLGQGPEFLIYFQGTGAADDSGLPNDRFFAVRPEGSVSTLKIQRTERGDSAVYLCASSTGLADQETQYFGPGTRLLVL.

The rearrangement joins TRBV2 to TRBJ1-1, with TRBD1 as a possible D gene (5 bases). V lost 5 bases to trimming and J lost 0 bases, with 10 bases between them. Germline CDR1 SNHLY, CDR2 FYNNEI. The CDR3 contains 14 residues. The chain's CDR3 is CASSPTVMNTEAFF. CDR3 nucleotides: TGTGCCAGCAGTCCGACAGTGATGAACACTGAAGCTTTCTTT. Full variable domain (rest looked up from reference TRBV2 and TRBJ1-1): EPEVTQTPSHQVTQMGQEVILRCVPISNHLYFYWYRQILGQKVEFLVSFYNNEISEKSEIFDDQFSVERPDGSNFTLKIRSTKLEDSAMYFCASSPTVMNTEAFFGQGTRLTVV.

The V gene is TRBV2, the J gene TRBJ2-1, with D unclear. Trimming took 2 bases from V and 0 from J, leaving 11 bases between them. The CDR3 is made up of 16 amino acids. Germline V gene sequence: CDR1 SNHLY, CDR2 FYNNEI. The CDR3 is CASSEIGRSSYNEQFF. The CDR3 nucleotides are TGTGCCAGCAGTGAAATCGGCAGGAGCTCCTACAATGAGCAGTTCTTC.

The rearrangement joins TRBV27 to TRBJ2-7, with D hard to call. Germline V gene sequence: CDR1 MNHEY, CDR2 SMNVEV (reference sequence). Trimming stripped 5 bases from V and 7 bases from J, with 18 bases between. The CDR3 consists of 14 residues. The CDR3 DNA is TGTGCCAGCAGTCCCCCGGGCCTCCCGAGAGAGCAGTACTTC. It specifies CASSPPGLPREQYF.

This clone was recorded a few times. The V and J genes are TRBV19 and TRBJ2-1; 10 positions agree with TRBD2. CDR1 LNHDA and CDR2 SQIVND come from the germline V gene (reference sequence). CDR3 length: 15 residues. V gave up 4 bases and J gave up 4 bases; unmatched junction bases: 4. For the CDR3, the DNA is TGTGCCAGTAGTAATAGCGGGAGGTCTTACAATGAGCAGTTCTTC. Translated: CASSNSGRSYNEQFF.

The V call is TRBV14, the J call TRBJ2-5, with a possible D match to TRBD1 (6 bases). Germline V gene lookup returns CDR1 SGHDN and CDR2 FVKESK. With 1 base removed from V and 1 base from J, the gap between germline ends came to 10 bases. The CDR3 runs 15 residues. The CDR3 loop is CASSQVRGPQETQYF. The CDR3 DNA is TGTGCCAGCAGCCAAGTCAGGGGTCCCCAAGAGACCCAGTACTTC.

CDR3 sequence: CASSLSAGNQPQHF. In nucleotides, the CDR3 is TGCGCCAGCAGCTTGTCTGCCGGCAATCAGCCCCAGCATTTT. V and J are TRBV5-1 and TRBJ1-5; D not certain. The germline V gene has CDR1 SGHRS and CDR2 YFSETQ. Trimming left V 1 base short and J 2 bases short, with 7 bases between. The CDR3 has 14 residues.

The gene calls are TRBV19 and TRBJ2-2; 9 bases are a match to TRBD2. Trimming cost V 6 bases and J 0 bases; bases outside gene matches: 5. The CDR3 runs to 16 residues. Looked up from germline, CDR1 is LNHDA and CDR2 is SQIVND (reference sequence). The DNA of the CDR3 is TGTGCCAGTAGATCGACTAGCGGTTCGAACACCGGGGAGCTGTTTTTT. Protein sequence: CASRSTSGSNTGELFF.

This clone was recorded only once. The rearrangement joins TRBV7-9 to TRBJ2-1, with 8 bases aligning to TRBD2. Germline V gene sequence: CDR1 SEHNR, CDR2 FQNEAQ (reference sequence). CDR3 length equals 15 residues. V gave up 5 bases and J gave up 5 bases; unmatched junction bases: 8. The CDR3 reads CASSQSGSIDNEQFF. CDR3 DNA: TGTGCCAGCAGCCAAAGCGGGAGCATCGACAATGAGCAGTTCTTC.